The 9 T cell receptor beta chains listed next were all sequenced from one sample in a study of blood T cell repertoires in COVID-19. Clones were read by immunoSEQ multiplex PCR, and TCRdb kept only the in-frame ones, dropping some. The data contain a few hundred thousand clones, 75% to 90% of them singletons. The sequencing input was peripheral blood. The receptors were sampled from a woman between 55 and 75 years old with acute or convalescent COVID-19.

V gene TRBV5-1 combines with J gene TRBJ1-4; 8 bases fit TRBD1. Germline V gene sequence: CDR1 SGHRS, CDR2 YFSETQ. With V trimmed by 0 bases and J by 8 bases, 9 bases remained unmatched. The CDR3 contains 16 residues. This CDR3 is CASSLEPQGAGEKLFF. CDR3 DNA sequence: TGCGCCAGCAGCTTGGAACCCCAGGGGGCAGGGGAAAAACTGTTTTTT.

The chain recombines TRBV6-4 with TRBJ2-1, with 12 bases identical to TRBD2. CDR1 is MRHNA and CDR2 is SNTAGT in the germline V gene. This CDR3 is built from 19 residues. Trimming at V came to 5 bases and at J to 4 bases, leaving 15 bases not matched to a gene. CDR3 amino acids: CASSLTSGRSPSRYNEQFF. CDR3 DNA sequence: TGTGCCAGCAGTCTGACTAGCGGGAGATCTCCTTCTCGATACAATGAGCAGTTCTTC.

The rearrangement joins TRBV9 to TRBJ1-2; 7 bases are shared with TRBD1. Losses at the gene ends were 3 bases for V and 8 bases for J; bases not matched to a gene: 4. The V gene's germline CDR1 is SGDLS and CDR2 YYNGEE. This CDR3 has 12 amino acids. The DNA of the CDR3 is TGTGCCAGCAGCGAAGACAGGGCCGGCTACACCTTC. The encoded protein is CASSEDRAGYTF.

The chain uses TRBV10-3 and TRBJ2-5, with D possibly TRBD1 on 5 matching bases. Deletions cut 0 bases from V and 5 bases from J, with 10 bases between. The CDR3 totals 14 residues. From germline, CDR1 is ENHRY and CDR2 SYGVKD. DNA of the CDR3: TGTGCCATCAGTGAGTCAGGGGATGGGGAGACCCAGTACTTC. Amino acid sequence: CAISESGDGETQYF.

The chain has TRBV30 and TRBJ2-7; TRBD2 agrees at 8 bases. Germline V gene lookup returns CDR1 GTSNPN and CDR2 SVGIG (reference sequence). V lost 0 bases and J lost 7; bases outside the gene matches: 11. This CDR3 region has 15 residues. The CDR3 sequence: CAWSVRRTSSQEQYF. CDR3 DNA sequence: TGTGCCTGGAGTGTACGGAGGACTAGCTCACAAGAGCAGTACTTC. Using reference TRBV30 and TRBJ2-7 for the parts outside the CDR3, the full variable domain is SQTIHQWPATLVQPVGSPLSLECTVEGTSNPNLYWYRQAAGRGLQLLFYSVGIGQISSEVPQNLSASRPQDRQFILSSKKLLLSDSGFYLCAWSVRRTSSQEQYFGPGTRLTVT.

This chain uses TRBV2 with TRBJ2-3; 7 bases line up with TRBD1. V shed 8 bases and J 3 bases; nucleotides not matched to a gene: 8. The CDR3 spans 14 residues. Germline V lookup: CDR1 SNHLY, CDR2 FYNNEI. The CDR3 DNA follows: TGTGCCAGCTTCCGGGACAGTGTGACAGATACGCAGTATTTT. Amino acids: CASFRDSVTDTQYF.

This chain uses TRBV6-1 with TRBJ1-5, with D tentatively TRBD1 (5 bases). V lost 4 bases to trimming and J lost 4 bases, with 23 bases between them. The CDR3 totals 18 residues. Germline V CDR1 and CDR2: MNHNS, SASEGT. The CDR3 loop reads CASSVGSGWPFLNQPQHF. The CDR3 region has the DNA TGTGCCAGCAGTGTGGGTTCAGGGTGGCCCTTTTTAAATCAGCCCCAGCATTTT.

This clone has a single count. The chain has TRBV7-3 and TRBJ2-2, with D maybe TRBD2 (6 bases). Trimming took off 4 bases at V and 4 bases at J, with 16 bases between the two ends. Germline CDR1 reads SGHTA; CDR2 reads FQGTGA. The CDR3 has 16 amino acids. In nucleotides, the CDR3 is TGTGCCAGCAGCTCTGGGACTGCCACACGCACCGGGGAGCTGTTTTTT. Translating it yields CASSSGTATRTGELFF.

The chain carries TRBV18 and TRBJ1-6; D gene ambiguous. V was cut by 3 bases and J by 5 bases, with 5 bases left in between. This CDR3 region has 13 residues. The germline CDR1 and CDR2 sequences are KGHSH and LQKENI. CDR3: CASSPPNNSPLHF. CDR3 nucleotide sequence: TGTGCCAGCTCACCGCCTAATAATTCACCCCTCCACTTT.